Below are 25 T cell receptor beta chains sequenced from a single sample in a study of T cell repertoires in cytomegalovirus infection. TCRdb used MiXCR to reprocess the reads, holding one entry per CDR3 protein. The sample includes about 260,000 distinct CDR3 sequences, roughly 15% of them seen just once. Material for sequencing was PBMCs. The receptors were sampled from a human donor in good health (CMV status not recorded). Some clones in this sample may be carry-over from other donors' samples.

This clonotype has a handful of counts. The chain links TRBV5-4 to TRBJ2-1; 11 bases agree with TRBD2. V trimming: 4 bases; J trimming: 1 base; junction bases outside the gene matches: 7. CDR3 length: 17 amino acids. CDR1 is SGHNT, CDR2 YYREEE, per germline (reference sequence). This CDR3 is CASSGGGTSGSYNEQFF. CDR3 sequence (DNA): TGTGCCAGCAGCGGCGGCGGGACTAGCGGTTCCTACAATGAGCAGTTCTTC.

This clonotype was seen ten or more times. This chain links TRBV7-6 with TRBJ1-5; D might be TRBD1 (5 bases). V was cut by 1 base and J by 6 bases, with 13 bases left in between. This CDR3 has 15 residues. Germline CDR1 SGHVS, CDR2 FNYEAQ. The CDR3 loop is CASSLESGKGQPQHF. The CDR3 DNA follows: TGTGCCAGCAGCTTAGAATCAGGGAAGGGTCAGCCCCAGCATTTT.

This clonotype occurred a few times. The rearrangement links TRBV20-1 to TRBJ2-1, with D perhaps TRBD2 (6 bases). CDR3 length: 15 amino acids. V shed 8 bases and J shed 8 bases, with 25 bases lying between them. Germline CDR1 is DFQATT and CDR2 is SNEGSKA (reference sequence). CDR3 coding DNA: TGCAGTACTAATCCCGGGACTTCGTCCGTCGATGAGCAGTTCTTC. Translation gives CSTNPGTSSVDEQFF.

The V call is TRBV9, the J call TRBJ1-2, with D possibly matching TRBD1 (5 bases). Per the germline V gene, CDR1 is SGDLS and CDR2 is YYNGEE. Deletions cut 7 bases from V and 1 base from J, with 17 bases between. This CDR3 has 15 residues. The CDR3 sequence is CASGQGLTYNYGYTF. The DNA for the CDR3 is TGTGCCAGCGGGCAGGGACTTACCTATAACTATGGCTACACCTTC.

The chain uses TRBV29-1 and TRBJ2-5; D is possibly TRBD1 (5 bases). The CDR3 has 12 residues. The ends were cut back, 2 bases at V and 3 bases at J, with 7 bases in the middle. From germline, CDR1 is SQVTM and CDR2 ANQGSEA. The CDR3: CSVERGKETQYF. The CDR3 region has the DNA TGCAGCGTTGAAAGGGGAAAAGAGACCCAGTACTTC.

This chain links TRBV7-3 with TRBJ1-6; no firm D call. The germline CDR1 and CDR2 sequences are SGHTA and FQGTGA. This CDR3 region has 14 residues. The ends were cut back, 5 bases at V and 7 bases at J, with 12 bases in the middle. The chain's CDR3 is CASSRTRANSPLHF. In DNA, the CDR3 is TGTGCCAGCAGCCGGACGAGGGCGAATTCACCCCTCCACTTT.

This clonotype was detected ten times or more. This chain uses TRBV7-2 with TRBJ2-4; D may be TRBD1 (6 bases). The germline gives CDR1 SGHTA, CDR2 FQGNSA. V lost 5 bases, J lost 5 bases, and 16 bases lay in between. There are 15 residues in the CDR3. The CDR3 reads CASSRGRGLENIQYF. The CDR3 nucleotides read TGTGCCAGCAGCCGCGGCAGGGGTCTGGAAAACATTCAGTACTTC. Full variable domain (rest looked up from reference TRBV7-2 and TRBJ2-4): GAGVSQSPSNKVTEKGKDVELRCDPISGHTALYWYRQSLGQGLEFLIYFQGNSAPDKSGLPSDRFSAERTGGSVSTLTIQRTQQEDSAVYLCASSRGRGLENIQYFGAGTRLSVL.

The V call is TRBV24-1, the J call TRBJ1-5; D is undetermined. V shed 1 base and J shed 3 bases, with 0 bases lying between them. The CDR3 extends over 12 amino acids. Looked up from germline, CDR1 is KGHDR and CDR2 is SFDVKD. The CDR3 is CATSDFNQPQHF. DNA of the CDR3: TGTGCCACCAGTGATTTCAATCAGCCCCAGCATTTT.

This clonotype was detected ten times or more. The genes are TRBV5-5 and TRBJ2-1, with 7 bases lining up with TRBD2. In germline, CDR1 is SGHKS, CDR2 YYEKEE (reference sequence). CDR3 size: 15 residues. With V trimmed by 0 bases and J by 3 bases, 3 bases remained unmatched. This chain's CDR3 is CASSLAAGDYNEQFF. The DNA of the CDR3 is TGTGCCAGCAGCTTGGCTGCGGGGGACTACAATGAGCAGTTCTTC.

This clonotype appeared a few times. J is TRBJ2-6 and V is TRBV5-1; no reliable D call. Trimming pared 3 bases from V and 4 bases from J, leaving 14 bases between. The CDR3 is made up of 16 amino acids. Germline V gene lookup returns CDR1 SGHRS and CDR2 YFSETQ. CDR3 residues: CASSSDAGHGANVLTF. The DNA of the CDR3 is TGCGCCAGCAGCTCGGACGCAGGTCACGGGGCCAACGTCCTGACTTTC.

A few counts support this clonotype. The J gene is TRBJ2-1, the V gene TRBV3-1, with TRBD2 matching 10 bases. This CDR3 is 15 amino acids long. Germline V gene lookup returns CDR1 LGHDT and CDR2 YNNKEL (reference sequence). Unmatched junction bases numbered 5, after V lost 0 bases and J lost 9 bases. The DNA for the CDR3 is TGTGCCAGCAGCCAAGACGAGCGGGGGGGCGGTGAGCAGTTCTTC. Translated, it gives CASSQDERGGGEQFF.

Concerning this clonotype: A much larger clone lies a single base off, so this may be a read error. The genes are TRBV7-6 and TRBJ1-1, with D uncertain. Trimming removed 8 bases from V and 4 bases from J, with 11 bases in between. The CDR3 is made up of 12 amino acids. The germline CDR1 and CDR2 sequences are SGHVS and FNYEAQ. The CDR3 DNA follows: TGTGCCAGCGACTTTTTAATCACTGAAGCTTTCTTT. Residues: CASDFLITEAFF. Full variable domain (rest looked up from reference TRBV7-6 and TRBJ1-1): GAGVSQSPRYKVTKRGQDVALRCDPISGHVSLYWYRQALGQGPEFLTYFNYEAQQDKSGLPNDRFSAERPEGSISTLTIQRTEQRDSAMYRCASDFLITEAFFGQGTRLTVV.

This clonotype occurred a few times. The chain combines TRBV28 with TRBJ2-7; TRBD2 matches at 7 bases. The CDR3 is 16 residues long. The germline V gene has CDR1 MDHEN and CDR2 SYDVKM. The V and J ends lost 8 bases and 4 bases, in that order; junction bases with no gene match: 17. The DNA of the CDR3 is TGTGCCAGCCCACCTCCCAGAGCGGGGATTAATTACGAGCAGTACTTC. Its protein product is CASPPPRAGINYEQYF. The complete variable domain, with remaining parts taken from reference TRBV28 and TRBJ2-7, reads DVKVTQSSRYLVKRTGEKVFLECVQDMDHENMFWYRQDPGLGLRLIYFSYDVKMKEKGDIPEGYSVSREKKERFSLILESASTNQTSMYLCASPPPRAGINYEQYFGPGTRLTVT.

The rearrangement links TRBV2 to TRBJ1-1; 8 bases line up with TRBD1. V shed 4 bases, J shed 6 bases, and the junction held 7 bases outside the gene matches. Germline-derived CDR1 and CDR2 are SNHLY and FYNNEI. The CDR3 covers 14 residues. The CDR3 loop is CASSVSDRGPEAFF. As DNA, the CDR3 is TGTGCCAGCAGTGTTAGCGACAGGGGCCCTGAAGCTTTCTTT.

This clonotype was seen a handful of times. The chain employs TRBV12-3 or TRBV12-4 and TRBJ1-1; 7 nucleotides align to TRBD1. Trimming removed 5 bases from V and 1 base from J; junction bases left unmatched: 4. The CDR3 has 14 residues. CDR3 protein: CASSKTGWNTEAFF. The CDR3 region has the DNA TGTGCCAGCAGTAAGACAGGGTGGAACACTGAAGCTTTCTTT.

This clonotype was seen repeatedly, ten times or more. The rearrangement uses TRBV7-2 and TRBJ1-4; no clear D gene. Germline lookup yields CDR1 SGHTA and CDR2 FQGNSA. CDR3 length equals 16 residues. V was pared by 4 bases and J by 0 bases, with 12 bases between. The chain's CDR3 is CASSSFSRSTNEKLFF. CDR3 sequence (DNA): TGTGCCAGCAGCTCTTTTTCACGGTCAACTAATGAAAAACTGTTTTTT.

V usage is TRBV7-2 and J usage is TRBJ2-1; unclear D gene. Germline values: CDR1 SGHTA, CDR2 FQGNSA. Trimming took 1 base from V and 7 from J, leaving 8 bases between them. This CDR3 is 13 amino acids long. The DNA for the CDR3 is TGTGCCAGCAGCTTAGGGCTCGTTAATGAGCAGTTCTTC. This sequence encodes CASSLGLVNEQFF.

This clonotype has at least ten counts. The chain couples TRBV7-2 to TRBJ2-7, with a weak D call TRBD2 (6 bases). V gave up 0 bases and J gave up 5 bases, with 14 bases separating them. The CDR3 loop spans 15 amino acids. The germline V gene encodes CDR1 SGHTA and CDR2 FQGNSA. DNA for the CDR3: TGTGCCAGCAGCTTAGCGGGAGGTCGAATTGACGAGCAGTACTTC. It yields the protein CASSLAGGRIDEQYF.

This clonotype is judged medium-sized. V gene TRBV7-9 combines with J gene TRBJ2-7, with D possibly being TRBD1 or TRBD2 (6 bases each). Trimming left V 5 bases short and J 2 bases short, with 13 bases between. Germline V gives CDR1 SEHNR, CDR2 FQNEAQ (reference sequence). The CDR3 runs to 14 residues. DNA of the CDR3: TGTGCCAGCAGCAGGGGGGCGAACCCCTACGAGCAGTACTTC. It codes for CASSRGANPYEQYF.

The V gene is TRBV25-1, the J gene TRBJ1-2, with D maybe TRBD1 (5 bases). Germline V gives CDR1 MGHDK, CDR2 SYGVNS. The CDR3 totals 13 residues. The V end lost 4 bases, the J end lost 7 bases, and 13 bases lay between the germline ends. Here the CDR3 reads CASSVSGLAGYTF. The CDR3 DNA follows: TGTGCCAGCAGTGTATCAGGGTTAGCTGGCTACACCTTC.

This clonotype was picked up many times. This rearrangement joins TRBV20-1 to TRBJ1-1; D gene uncertain. The germline V gene encodes CDR1 DFQATT and CDR2 SNEGSKA (reference sequence). The CDR3 loop spans 12 amino acids. The V end was cut by 3 bases, the J end by 4 bases, with 9 bases between. The CDR3 loop reads CSASEAVTEAFF. The CDR3 DNA follows: TGCAGTGCTAGCGAGGCAGTCACTGAAGCTTTCTTT.

V is TRBV5-5 and J is TRBJ2-7; TRBD1 aligns across 8 bases. The junction had 10 bases not matched to a gene; V was cut back by 5 bases and J by 0 bases. The CDR3 loop spans 16 amino acids. Germline loops: CDR1 SGHKS, CDR2 YYEKEE (reference sequence). The CDR3 region is CASRRTGTGSSYEQYF. The CDR3 nucleotides read TGTGCCAGCAGACGTACCGGGACAGGAAGCTCCTACGAGCAGTACTTC.

The chain employs TRBV27 and TRBJ2-7, with D possibly TRBD2 on 5 matching bases. V was trimmed by 5 bases and J by 6 bases, leaving 14 bases between them. Germline V gene data show CDR1 as MNHEY and CDR2 as SMNVEV (reference sequence). CDR3 length: 13 amino acids. The CDR3 DNA sequence: TGTGCCAGCAGTCCCACCGACGGGGTCGAGCAGTACTTC. Translation: CASSPTDGVEQYF.

Points on this clonotype: With a much larger clone just one base away, this may be a read error. The chain joins TRBV4-2 to TRBJ2-5; no reliable D call. The CDR3 has 13 amino acids. Trimming took 4 bases from V and 3 from J, leaving 9 bases between them. CDR1 and CDR2 from the germline V gene are LGHNA and YNFKEQ. CDR3 amino acids: CASSRLPEETQYF. CDR3 bases: TGTGCCAGCAGCCGCTTGCCAGAAGAGACCCAGTACTTC.

The V gene is TRBV28, the J gene TRBJ2-3, with TRBD2 identical over 8 bases. V lost 8 bases to trimming and J lost 1 base; unmatched junction nucleotides: 5. Germline V CDR1 and CDR2: MDHEN, SYDVKM. This CDR3 contains 14 residues. The CDR3 loop reads CASVTSGGTDTQYF. CDR3 nucleotides: TGTGCCAGCGTCACTAGCGGCGGCACAGATACGCAGTATTTT.